The 30 T cell receptor beta chains below all came from one sample that was sequenced in a study of T cell responses to AZD1222 COVID-19 vaccine. Using immunoSEQ multiplex PCR, the repertoire was profiled, and TCRdb retains in-frame clones only, with some absent. The repertoire holds nearly 35,000 clones, about nine tenths seen once, with 11% in the top ten. The sample in question was peripheral blood, obtained 28 days after the second AZD1222 dose. The receptors here all came from an adult who received the AZD1222 COVID-19 vaccine.

The rearrangement links TRBV12-3 or TRBV12-4 to TRBJ2-1, with a weak D call TRBD1 (5 bases). The V gene lost 6 bases and the J gene lost 6 bases, with 12 bases spanning the gap. CDR3 length: 13 residues. The CDR3 DNA is TGTGCCAGCAGGCGAACAGGTCGCAATGAGCAGTTCTTC. It translates to CASRRTGRNEQFF.

This chain joins TRBV2 and TRBJ2-7; 9 positions match TRBD2. V lost 6 bases, J lost 6 bases, and 12 bases stayed unmatched. The CDR3 covers 15 residues. Germline V gene sequence: CDR1 SNHLY, CDR2 FYNNEI. Here the CDR3 reads CASRPNSGGESEQYF. DNA for the CDR3: TGTGCCAGCAGGCCAAATAGCGGGGGAGAGAGCGAGCAGTACTTC.

The chain links TRBV11-2 to TRBJ2-3; D is perhaps TRBD1 (5 bases). There are 15 residues in the CDR3. V gave up 0 bases and J gave up 3 bases, with 10 bases separating them. Germline V lookup: CDR1 SGHAT, CDR2 FQNNGV. The CDR3 protein is CASSLDSGYTDTQYF. For the CDR3, the DNA is TGTGCCAGCAGCTTAGATTCAGGGTATACAGATACGCAGTATTTT.

Regarding this clone: Germline is not matched at one junction end, which may reflect a read error. The chain recombines TRBV7-3 with TRBJ2-2; 7 bases agree with TRBD1. Germline V lookup: CDR1 SGHTA, CDR2 FQGTGA. The CDR3 runs to 14 residues. The CDR3 is CASSPGTASGGLFF. The CDR3 nucleotides read TGTGCCAGCAGCCCCGGGACCGCTTCAGGGGGGCTGTTTTTT.

The chain joins TRBV4-1 to TRBJ2-1; unclear D gene. The CDR3 covers 15 residues. The V gene lost 1 base and the J gene lost 1 base, with 8 bases spanning the gap. Germline CDR1 MGHRA, CDR2 YSYEKL. The DNA for the CDR3 is TGCGCCAGCAGCCAAGCAGCGAGGTCCTACAATGAGCAGTTCTTC. This gives the protein CASSQAARSYNEQFF.

The chain is built from TRBV5-1 and TRBJ1-4, with a possible D match to TRBD1 (5 bases). Trimming left V 5 bases short and J 9 bases short, with 14 bases between. Germline-derived CDR1 and CDR2 are SGHRS and YFSETQ. The CDR3 has 13 residues. As DNA, the CDR3 is TGCGCCAGCAGAGGGGAAATGTCGAAAAAACTGTTTTTT. It translates to CASRGEMSKKLFF.

The chain couples TRBV7-9 to TRBJ1-2; tentatively, D is TRBD1 (5 bases). This CDR3 has 14 amino acids. Germline CDR1 reads SEHNR; CDR2 reads FQNEAQ (reference sequence). V was shortened by 5 bases and J by 6 bases, with 16 bases between the two germline ends. CDR3 region: CASSTQGLSDGYTF. CDR3 DNA: TGTGCCAGCAGCACCCAGGGTTTATCCGATGGCTACACCTTC.

In its sample, this clone was seen once. The genes are TRBV11-1 and TRBJ1-2; a weak D match, TRBD1 (5 bases). V was cut by 6 bases and J by 4 bases, with 15 bases left in between. CDR3 size: 14 residues. CDR1 is SGHAT, CDR2 FQDESV, per germline (reference sequence). This CDR3 is CASSREGLAYGYTF. The CDR3 DNA sequence: TGTGCCAGCAGTCGGGAGGGACTAGCCTATGGCTACACCTTC. Full variable domain (remainder filled in from reference TRBV11-1 and TRBJ1-2): EAEVAQSPRYKITEKSQAVAFWCDPISGHATLYWYRQILGQGPELLVQFQDESVVDDSQLPKDRFSAERLKGVDSTLKIQPAELGDSAMYLCASSREGLAYGYTFGSGTRLTVV.

The rearrangement links TRBV5-4 to TRBJ1-4; D ambiguous. Per germline, CDR1 SGHNT and CDR2 YYREEE (reference sequence). The length of the CDR3 is 14 residues. V lost 2 bases to trimming and J lost 8 bases, with 13 bases between them. CDR3 in amino acids: CASSFAPGEEKLFF. The CDR3 DNA sequence: TGTGCCAGCAGCTTCGCCCCGGGAGAGGAAAAACTGTTTTTT.

Remarks on this clone: The DNA is omitted, as the CDR3 cannot be located on it reliably, and the CDR3 follows TCRdb's listing. The V call is TRBV15, the J call TRBJ2-7. CDR1 and CDR2 (germline): LNHNV, YYDKDF (reference sequence). The CDR3 is 12 amino acids long, termini counted. The CDR3 spells CATSILGYEQYF.

The chain combines TRBV27 with TRBJ1-1; unclear D gene. CDR1 is MNHEY, CDR2 SMNVEV, per germline (reference sequence). This CDR3 is 14 amino acids long. Trimming stripped 5 bases from V and 1 base from J, with 11 bases between. The CDR3 DNA sequence: TGTGCCAGCAGTCTAGAGTGGGCGAACACTGAAGCTTTCTTT. Its translation: CASSLEWANTEAFF.

V usage is TRBV18 and J usage is TRBJ2-5; D gene uncertain. The CDR3 has 13 residues. Trimming took off 6 bases at V and 2 bases at J, with 10 bases between the two ends. Germline values: CDR1 KGHSH, CDR2 LQKENI. Here the CDR3 DNA reads TGTGCCAGCTCCCGAAGCCAGCAAGAGACCCAGTACTTC. Protein sequence: CASSRSQQETQYF.

This chain joins TRBV2 and TRBJ2-7, with 9 bases that match TRBD1. After removal of 8 bases from V and 6 bases from J, the junction contained 8 bases not matched to a gene. Germline V CDR1 and CDR2: SNHLY, FYNNEI. The CDR3 length is 13 residues. CDR3 DNA: TGTGCCAGCGGAGTAGGACAGGGGCGCGAGCAGTACTTC. Amino acids: CASGVGQGREQYF.

V usage is TRBV28 and J usage is TRBJ1-6; the D gene is possibly TRBD1 (5 bases). V lost 8 bases and J lost 7, with 12 bases in between. Germline V gene lookup returns CDR1 MDHEN and CDR2 SYDVKM. The CDR3 spans 13 residues. CDR3: CASYRDPNSPLHF. Here the CDR3 DNA reads TGTGCCAGCTACCGGGACCCAAATTCACCCCTCCACTTT.

CDR3 DNA: TGTGCCAGCAGCGAACAGGGGAGCACAGATACGCAGTATTTT. This translates into CASSEQGSTDTQYF. The J gene is TRBJ2-3, the V gene TRBV2; 7 nucleotides match TRBD1. CDR3 size: 14 residues. The J segment lost 0 bases and the V segment lost 6 bases, leaving 3 bases of the junction unmatched. CDR1 SNHLY and CDR2 FYNNEI come from the germline V gene.

Points on this clone: Sequence at one end of the junction differs from germline and may be a read error. This chain links TRBV6-1 with TRBJ2-3; tentatively, D is TRBD1 or TRBD2 (5 bases each). The CDR3 has 15 residues. Germline assignment: CDR1 MNHNS and CDR2 SASEGT. The CDR3 protein is CASREAGYRRDTQYF. CDR3 DNA: TGTGCCAGCAGGGAAGCAGGATACAGGAGGGATACGCAGTATTTT.

This clone was seen a single time. The chain couples TRBV30 to TRBJ1-4; D is uncertain. This CDR3 has 13 amino acids. CDR1 and CDR2 (germline): GTSNPN, SVGIG (reference sequence). With 4 bases removed from V and 8 bases from J, the gap between germline ends came to 14 bases. This CDR3 reads CAWTKQGPEKLFF. In DNA, the CDR3 is TGTGCCTGGACAAAACAAGGACCCGAAAAACTGTTTTTT. The complete variable domain, with remaining parts taken from reference TRBV30 and TRBJ1-4, reads SQTIHQWPATLVQPVGSPLSLECTVEGTSNPNLYWYRQAAGRGLQLLFYSVGIGQISSEVPQNLSASRPQDRQFILSSKKLLLSDSGFYLCAWTKQGPEKLFFGSGTQLSVL.

The V and J genes are TRBV19 and TRBJ1-2; a weak D match, TRBD1 (6 bases). This CDR3 is built from 15 residues. The germline V gene has CDR1 LNHDA and CDR2 SQIVND (reference sequence). V shed 3 bases and J shed 3 bases, with 14 bases lying between them. CDR3: CASSIATGWYYGYTF. CDR3 sequence (DNA): TGTGCCAGTAGTATCGCGACAGGATGGTACTATGGCTACACCTTC. The variable domain in full, completed from reference TRBV19 and TRBJ1-2, reads DGGITQSPKYLFRKEGQNVTLSCEQNLNHDAMYWYRQDPGQGLRLIYYSQIVNDFQKGDIAEGYSVSREKKESFPLTVTSAQKNPTAFYLCASSIATGWYYGYTFGSGTRLTVV.

The V call is TRBV7-6, the J call TRBJ1-4, with TRBD1 identical over 10 bases. This CDR3 comprises 17 residues. V was pared by 5 bases and J by 9 bases, with 15 bases of the junction left unmatched. Germline V lookup: CDR1 SGHVS, CDR2 FNYEAQ. Here the CDR3 DNA reads TGTGCCAGCAGCCGAAACGGTCCGGGACAGGGGATCCAAAAACTGTTTTTT. This encodes CASSRNGPGQGIQKLFF.

The chain uses TRBV5-6 and TRBJ2-1; D unclear. The CDR3 consists of 15 residues. V was cut by 4 bases and J by 9 bases, with 20 bases left in between. The germline V gene encodes CDR1 SGHDT and CDR2 YYEEEE. The CDR3 DNA is TGTGCCAGCAGCCTTGCAGGCAGAGAGACTGGTGAGCAGTTCTTC. Its translation: CASSLAGRETGEQFF. Combining the CDR3 with reference TRBV5-6 and TRBJ2-1 gives the whole variable domain DAGVTQSPTHLIKTRGQQVTLRCSPKSGHDTVSWYQQALGQGPQFIFQYYEEEERQRGNFPDRFSGHQFPNYSSELNVNALLLGDSALYLCASSLAGRETGEQFFGPGTRLTVL.

By frequency in the sample, this clone is medium-sized. CDR3 sequence (DNA): TGTGCCACCACATTTCGTGGGGACAGGGACGGAGAGACCCAGTACTTC. This translates into CATTFRGDRDGETQYF. This chain uses TRBV24-1 with TRBJ2-5, with 9 bases matching TRBD1. Trimming took 8 bases from V and 4 from J; bases not matched to a gene: 13. Germline V gene data show CDR1 as KGHDR and CDR2 as SFDVKD. The CDR3 runs to 16 residues.

The genes are TRBV7-2 and TRBJ1-1; D not certain. The ends were cut back, 4 bases at V and 11 bases at J, with 14 bases in the middle. Germline values: CDR1 SGHTA, CDR2 FQGNSA. CDR3 length equals 12 residues. This chain's CDR3 is CASSSVTGGAFF. CDR3 bases: TGTGCCAGCAGCTCCGTAACTGGAGGGGCTTTCTTT.

The J gene is TRBJ1-2, the V gene TRBV19, with 7 bases identical to TRBD1. The CDR3 is 14 residues long. The V gene end was trimmed by 4 bases and the J gene end by 6 bases; junction bases not matched to a gene: 8. From germline, CDR1 is LNHDA and CDR2 SQIVND (reference sequence). The CDR3 region has the DNA TGTGCCAGTAGTAGAGAGACAGGGTCTAATGGCTACACCTTC. This translates into CASSRETGSNGYTF.

The J gene is TRBJ1-3, the V gene TRBV7-9; D uncertain. Trimming shortened V by 4 bases and J by 0 bases, and 13 bases separated the two germline ends. The CDR3 is 16 residues long. Germline V CDR1 and CDR2: SEHNR, FQNEAQ (reference sequence). CDR3 coding DNA: TGTGCCAGCAGCTCCTACCGACAAAACTCTGGAAACACCATATATTTT. It is translated as CASSSYRQNSGNTIYF.

As for this clone: Distinct nucleotide sequences in the sample also encode this CDR3. The chain uses TRBV5-1 and TRBJ1-1; the D is unclear. Looked up from germline, CDR1 is SGHRS and CDR2 is YFSETQ. Trimming stripped 0 bases from V and 0 bases from J, with 6 bases between. The CDR3 extends over 14 amino acids. CDR3 coding DNA: TGCGCCAGCAGCTTGGACGGCTTGAACACTGAAGCTTTCTTT. Amino acid sequence: CASSLDGLNTEAFF.

The chain employs TRBV6-5 and TRBJ2-1, with 13 bases lining up with TRBD2. CDR3 length: 15 amino acids. Germline-derived CDR1 and CDR2 are MNHEY and SVGAGI. The junction had 2 bases not matched to a gene; V was cut back by 5 bases and J by 4 bases. CDR3 in amino acids: CASSRLAGGYNEQFF. CDR3 DNA sequence: TGTGCCAGCAGTCGACTAGCGGGAGGATACAATGAGCAGTTCTTC.

The chain employs TRBV6-1 and TRBJ2-4, with D perhaps TRBD1 or TRBD2 (5 bases each). CDR3 length: 14 amino acids. Trimming left V 1 base short and J 1 base short, with 5 bases between. CDR1 is MNHNS and CDR2 is SASEGT in the germline V gene. CDR3 sequence: CASSEGGAKNIQYF. The DNA of the CDR3 is TGTGCCAGCAGTGAAGGGGGGGCCAAAAACATTCAGTACTTC.

This chain connects TRBV7-2 to TRBJ1-2; D remains unclear. The CDR3 length is 16 residues. CDR1 and CDR2 from the germline V gene are SGHTA and FQGNSA. V gave up 1 base and J gave up 5 bases, with 17 bases separating them. This CDR3 reads CASSLVMTVTAYGYTF. In DNA form, the CDR3 reads TGTGCCAGCAGCTTAGTCATGACGGTTACAGCATATGGCTACACCTTC.

The chain carries TRBV6-6 and TRBJ2-7; 10 nucleotides align to TRBD2. The V and J ends lost 3 bases and 5 bases, in that order; junction bases with no gene match: 4. The CDR3 is 14 residues long. CDR1 is MNHNY, CDR2 SVGAGI, per germline (reference sequence). CDR3 DNA: TGTGCCAGCAGTTATTTAGCGGGAGGTGACGAGCAGTACTTC. Translation gives CASSYLAGGDEQYF.

The chain recombines TRBV5-1 with TRBJ1-5; no clear D. Per the germline V gene, CDR1 is SGHRS and CDR2 is YFSETQ. This CDR3 region has 15 residues. The V end was cut by 2 bases, the J end by 6 bases, with 15 bases between. In DNA, the CDR3 is TGCGCCAGCAGCTTAGACAACCCCGAATCTCAGCCCCAGCATTTT. Protein sequence: CASSLDNPESQPQHF.